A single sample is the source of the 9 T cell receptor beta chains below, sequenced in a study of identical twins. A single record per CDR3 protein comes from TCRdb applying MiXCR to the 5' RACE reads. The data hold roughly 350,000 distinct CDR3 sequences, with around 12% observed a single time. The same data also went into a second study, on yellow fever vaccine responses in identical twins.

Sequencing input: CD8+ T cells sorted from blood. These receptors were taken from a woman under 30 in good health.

For the CDR3, the DNA is TGCAGCGTTGACTATGGCGGGGGGAATAATGAGCAGTTCTTC. Translated: CSVDYGGGNNEQFF. The gene calls are TRBV29-1 and TRBJ2-1; 8 bases are a match to TRBD2. The CDR3 runs 14 residues. From germline, CDR1 is SQVTM and CDR2 ANQGSEA. With V trimmed by 3 bases and J by 7 bases, 8 bases remained unmatched.

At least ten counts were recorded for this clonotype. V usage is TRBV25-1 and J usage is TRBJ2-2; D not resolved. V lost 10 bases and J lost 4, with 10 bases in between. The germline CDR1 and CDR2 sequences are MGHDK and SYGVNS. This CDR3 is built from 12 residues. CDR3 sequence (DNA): TGTGCCACCTTGCGCGGCACCGGGGAGCTGTTTTTT. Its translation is CATLRGTGELFF.

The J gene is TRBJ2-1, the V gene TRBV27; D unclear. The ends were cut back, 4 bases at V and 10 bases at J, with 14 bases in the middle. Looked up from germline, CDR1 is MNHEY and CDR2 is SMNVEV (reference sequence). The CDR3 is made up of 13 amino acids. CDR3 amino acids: CASSYPDLGEQFF. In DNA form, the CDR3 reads TGTGCCAGCAGTTACCCGGATCTGGGGGAGCAGTTCTTC.

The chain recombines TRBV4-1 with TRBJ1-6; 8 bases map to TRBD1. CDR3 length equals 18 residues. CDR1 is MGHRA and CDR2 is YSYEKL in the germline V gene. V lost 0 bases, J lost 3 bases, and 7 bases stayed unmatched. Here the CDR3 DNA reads TGCGCCAGCAGCCAAGATGTGGACAGGGCAAACTATAATTCACCCCTCCACTTT. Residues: CASSQDVDRANYNSPLHF.

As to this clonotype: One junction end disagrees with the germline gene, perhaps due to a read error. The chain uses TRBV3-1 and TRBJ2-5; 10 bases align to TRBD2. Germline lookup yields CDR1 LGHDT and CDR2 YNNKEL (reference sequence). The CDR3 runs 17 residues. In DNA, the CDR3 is TGTGCCAGCAGCCAAGAAACTAGCGGGACATGGGAAGAGGCCCAGTACTTC. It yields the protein CASSQETSGTWEEAQYF.

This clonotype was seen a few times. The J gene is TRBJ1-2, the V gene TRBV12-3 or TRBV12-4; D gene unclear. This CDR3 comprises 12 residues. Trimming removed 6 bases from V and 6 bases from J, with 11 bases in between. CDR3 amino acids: CASSPSLDGYTF. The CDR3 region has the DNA TGTGCCAGCAGCCCTAGTCTCGATGGCTACACCTTC.

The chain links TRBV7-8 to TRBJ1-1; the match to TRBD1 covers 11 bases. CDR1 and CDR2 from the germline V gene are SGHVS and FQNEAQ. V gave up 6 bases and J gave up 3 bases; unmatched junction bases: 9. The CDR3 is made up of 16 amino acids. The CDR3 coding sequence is TGTGCCAGCAGTAGGACAGGGGGCCTAGGGGACACTGAAGCTTTCTTT. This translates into CASSRTGGLGDTEAFF.

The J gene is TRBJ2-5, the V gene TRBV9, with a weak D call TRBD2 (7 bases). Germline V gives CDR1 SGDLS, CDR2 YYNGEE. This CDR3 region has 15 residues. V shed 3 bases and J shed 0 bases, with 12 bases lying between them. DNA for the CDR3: TGTGCCAGCAGCGGAGGGGGGGGCCACCAAGAGACCCAGTACTTC. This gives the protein CASSGGGGHQETQYF.

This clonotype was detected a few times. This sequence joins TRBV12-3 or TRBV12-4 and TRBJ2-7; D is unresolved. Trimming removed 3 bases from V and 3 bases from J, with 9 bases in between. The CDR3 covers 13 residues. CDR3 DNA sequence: TGTGCCAGCAGTTTCATGGGTGACTACGAGCAGTACTTC. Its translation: CASSFMGDYEQYF.